This T cell receptor (beta chain) was sequenced in a study of blood T cell repertoires in COVID-19. Study as a whole: Specimens from acute and convalescent COVID-19 originated in the United States, Italy and Spain.

Authors' analysis steps: Reference gene primers were amplified, and this amplification served to estimate nucleated cell counts. Measured with immunoSEQ multiplex PCR; TCRdb has only the in-frame clones, and not every one. V and J calls and clone size follow that table, whereas D and trimming were derived from the DNA. The table lists under 250,000 clones, approximately 78% of them singletons. V gave up 6 bases and J gave up 0 bases; unmatched junction bases: 4. The CDR3 contains 14 residues. In germline, CDR1 is SNHLY, CDR2 FYNNEI. The sample comprised peripheral blood. The TCR comes from a woman in her 70s with COVID-19, enrolled during active disease. This chain links TRBV2 with TRBJ1-1; 7 nucleotides line up with TRBD1. DNA of the CDR3: TGTGCCAGCAGCTCACAGGGGATGAACACTGAAGCTTTCTTT. Translated: CASSSQGMNTEAFF.